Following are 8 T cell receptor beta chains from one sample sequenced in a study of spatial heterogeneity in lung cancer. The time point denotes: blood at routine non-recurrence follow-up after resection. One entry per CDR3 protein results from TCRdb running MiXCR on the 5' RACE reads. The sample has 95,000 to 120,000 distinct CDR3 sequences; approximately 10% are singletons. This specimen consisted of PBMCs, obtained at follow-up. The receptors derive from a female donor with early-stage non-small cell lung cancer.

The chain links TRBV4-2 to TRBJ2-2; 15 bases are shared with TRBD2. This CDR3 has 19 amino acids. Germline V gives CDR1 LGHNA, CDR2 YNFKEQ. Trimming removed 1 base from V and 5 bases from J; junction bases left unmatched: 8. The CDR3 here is CASSQGLGLAGGRTGELFF. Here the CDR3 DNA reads TGTGCCAGCAGCCAAGGGCTAGGACTAGCGGGAGGGCGTACCGGGGAGCTGTTTTTT.

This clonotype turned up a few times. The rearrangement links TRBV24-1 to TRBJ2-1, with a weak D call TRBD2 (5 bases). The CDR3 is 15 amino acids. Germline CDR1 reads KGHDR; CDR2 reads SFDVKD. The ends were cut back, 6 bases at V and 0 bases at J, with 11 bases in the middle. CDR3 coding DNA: TGTGCCACCAGTCCACATGGGAGCTCCTACAATGAGCAGTTCTTC. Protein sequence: CATSPHGSSYNEQFF.

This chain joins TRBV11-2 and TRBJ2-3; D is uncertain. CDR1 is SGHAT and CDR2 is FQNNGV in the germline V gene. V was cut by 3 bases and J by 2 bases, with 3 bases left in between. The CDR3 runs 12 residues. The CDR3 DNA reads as TGTGCCAGCAGCTTTGTCACAGATACGCAGTATTTT. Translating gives CASSFVTDTQYF.

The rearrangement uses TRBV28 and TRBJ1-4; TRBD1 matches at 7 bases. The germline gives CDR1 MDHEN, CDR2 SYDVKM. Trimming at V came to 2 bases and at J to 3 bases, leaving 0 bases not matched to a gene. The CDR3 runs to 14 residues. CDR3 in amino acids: CASSLGTANEKLFF. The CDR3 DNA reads TGTGCCAGCAGTTTAGGGACAGCTAATGAAAAACTGTTTTTT.

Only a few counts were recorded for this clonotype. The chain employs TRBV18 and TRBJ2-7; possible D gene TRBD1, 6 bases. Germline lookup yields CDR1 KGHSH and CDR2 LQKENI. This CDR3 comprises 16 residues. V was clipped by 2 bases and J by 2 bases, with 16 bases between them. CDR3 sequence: CASSPASPGHAYEQYF. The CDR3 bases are TGTGCCAGCTCACCAGCAAGCCCGGGACATGCCTACGAGCAGTACTTC.

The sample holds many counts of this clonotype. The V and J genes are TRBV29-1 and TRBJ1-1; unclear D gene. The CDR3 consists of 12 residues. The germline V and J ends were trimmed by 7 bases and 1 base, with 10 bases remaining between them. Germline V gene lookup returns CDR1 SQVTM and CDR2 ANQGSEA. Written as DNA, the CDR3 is TGCAGCGCCAGACGGACGAACACTGAAGCTTTCTTT. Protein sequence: CSARRTNTEAFF.

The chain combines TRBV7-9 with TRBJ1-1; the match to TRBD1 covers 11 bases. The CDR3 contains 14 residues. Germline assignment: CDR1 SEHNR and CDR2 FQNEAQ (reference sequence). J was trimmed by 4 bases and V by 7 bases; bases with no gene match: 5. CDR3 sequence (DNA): TGTGCCAGCAAGGGACAGGGGGACCCCACTGAAGCTTTCTTT. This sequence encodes CASKGQGDPTEAFF. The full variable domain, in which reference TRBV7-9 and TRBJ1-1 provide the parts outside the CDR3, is DTGVSQNPRHKITKRGQNVTFRCDPISEHNRLYWYRQTLGQGPEFLTYFQNEAQLEKSRLLSDRFSAERPKGSFSTLEIQRTEQGDSAMYLCASKGQGDPTEAFFGQGTRLTVV.

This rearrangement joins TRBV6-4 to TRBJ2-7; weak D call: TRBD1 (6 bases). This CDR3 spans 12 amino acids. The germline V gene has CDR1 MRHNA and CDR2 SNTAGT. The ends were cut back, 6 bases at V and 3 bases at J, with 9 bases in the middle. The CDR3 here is CASRTGVYEQYV. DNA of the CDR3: TGTGCCAGCAGGACAGGCGTCTACGAGCAGTACGTC.